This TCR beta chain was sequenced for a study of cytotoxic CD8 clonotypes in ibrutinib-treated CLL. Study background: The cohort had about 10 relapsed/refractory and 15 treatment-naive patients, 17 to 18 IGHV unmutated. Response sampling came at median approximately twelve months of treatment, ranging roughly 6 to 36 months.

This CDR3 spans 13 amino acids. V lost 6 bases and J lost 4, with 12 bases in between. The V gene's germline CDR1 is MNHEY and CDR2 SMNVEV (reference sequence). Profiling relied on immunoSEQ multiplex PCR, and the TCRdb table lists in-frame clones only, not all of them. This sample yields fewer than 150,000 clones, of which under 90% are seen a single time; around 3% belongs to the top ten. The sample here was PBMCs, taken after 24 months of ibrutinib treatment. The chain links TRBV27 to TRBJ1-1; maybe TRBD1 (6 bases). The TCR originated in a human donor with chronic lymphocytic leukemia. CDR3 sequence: CASSRGDITEAFF. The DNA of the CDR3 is TGTGCCAGCAGCCGTGGGGACATCACTGAAGCTTTCTTT.